This is a list of T cell receptor beta chains from one sample in a study of blood T cells in healthy people across ages. MiXCR was run by TCRdb on the 5' RACE reads, yielding one entry per CDR3 protein. The sample lists some 800,000 distinct CDR3 sequences, around 25% occurring once. This sample was shared with a second study, whose subject was T cells of mothers and their children.

The sequencing sample was made of blood. These receptors all come from a boy aged 5 to 17 in good health. The CDR3 runs from the conserved cysteine through the conserved F or W. A D gene is named only where the DNA matches it firmly. The size entry is marked missing in some rows and otherwise reads once, few, many or a size class.

size | J | V | D | DNA | CDR3
- | TRBJ2-7 | TRBV5-6 | - | TGTGCCAGCAGCCGGGACGGCCAGCAGTACTTC | CASSRDGQQYF
- | TRBJ1-4 | TRBV6-6 | TRBD1 | TGTGCCAGCAGTTTCTCCGGGACAGTTTTAGAAAAACTGTTTTTT | CASSFSGTVLEKLFF
- | TRBJ1-4 | TRBV12-3/TRBV12-4 | - | TGTGCCAGCAGTTTAGGAGTAAGCACTAATGAAAAACTGTTTTTT | CASSLGVSTNEKLFF
few | TRBJ2-5 | TRBV28 | - | TGTGCCAGCAGTTTGTTTGGACTACAACAAGAGACCCAGTACTTC | CASSLFGLQQETQYF
- | TRBJ2-5 | TRBV9 | - | TGTGCCAGCACCCAGGGGAGTGGGGAGAGGGAGACCCAGTACTTC | CASTQGSGERETQYF
few | TRBJ2-5 | TRBV5-1 | - | TGCGCCAGCAGCTTGCGTGGTATTGGAGAGACCCAGTACTTC | CASSLRGIGETQYF
- | TRBJ1-2 | TRBV20-1 | - | TGCAGTACTCTTCAACTCGCAGATAACTATGGCTACACCTTC | CSTLQLADNYGYTF
few | TRBJ2-1 | TRBV7-2 | - | TGTGCCAGCAGCTTAGCGAGAAGCGGGTGGGGCAATGAGCAGTTCTTC | CASSLARSGWGNEQFF
- | TRBJ2-1 | TRBV7-2 | - | TGTGCCAGCAGCGTTCGATCGAAGGAGCGAGGGAGCGGCAATGAGCAGTTCTTC | CASSVRSKERGSGNEQFF
- | TRBJ1-2 | TRBV6-2/TRBV6-3 | - | TGTGCCAGCAGTTACTCAACGACAGTGCGCTACACCTTC | CASSYSTTVRYTF
- | TRBJ1-1 | TRBV15 | TRBD1 | TGTGCCACTTCCAGGGGGCCGAACACTGAAGCTTTCTTT | CATSRGPNTEAFF
few | TRBJ2-2 | TRBV4-1 | - | TGCGCCAGCAGAACCCGAAACACCGGGGAGCTGTTTTTT | CASRTRNTGELFF
few | TRBJ2-5 | TRBV7-2 | - | TGTGCCAGCAGCTTACAGCGGATCCAAGAGACCCAGTACTTC | CASSLQRIQETQYF
many | TRBJ2-1 | TRBV4-2 | TRBD2 | TGTGCCAGCAGCCAAGACCCAGCGGGAGGGAATGAGCAGTTCTTC | CASSQDPAGGNEQFF
few | TRBJ1-1 | TRBV29-1 | - | TGCAGCGTTGAAGACCACTTGGACGGGTCTGAAGCTTTCTTT | CSVEDHLDGSEAFF
- | TRBJ2-1 | TRBV29-1 | TRBD2 | TGCAGCGTACGACTAGCCGAAACCTACAATGAGCAGTTCTTC | CSVRLAETYNEQFF
few | TRBJ2-3 | TRBV20-1 | - | TGCAGTGCTGGTCAAGGGTCAGCCGCAGATACGCAGTATTTT | CSAGQGSAADTQYF
- | TRBJ2-1 | TRBV5-4 | - | TGTGCCAGCAGCTCCCGCGAGGGAGACGAGCAGTTCTTC | CASSSREGDEQFF
- | TRBJ1-5 | TRBV28 | TRBD1 | TGTGCCAGCAGTCAACGGACAGGGGGCAATCAGCCCCAGCATTTT | CASSQRTGGNQPQHF
once | TRBJ2-5 | TRBV5-1 | TRBD1 | TGCGCCAGCAGCTCGGACAGGGTATCCCAAGAGACCCAGTACTTC | CASSSDRVSQETQYF
few | TRBJ1-2 | TRBV20-1 | TRBD1 | TGCAGTGCTGGACAGGGAATAGGCGGTGGCTACACCTTC | CSAGQGIGGGYTF
- | TRBJ1-4 | TRBV4-3 | TRBD1 | TGCGCCAGCAGCCCCGGGACAGGGGGCGGGCGAACCAATTACAGATCAGAAAAACTGTTTTTT | CASSPGTGGGRTNYRSEKLFF
few | TRBJ2-1 | TRBV27 | TRBD2 | TGTGCCAGCAGTCTGCGGGAGAAGTGGAATGAGCAGTTCTTC | CASSLREKWNEQFF
many | TRBJ2-5 | TRBV5-6 | - | TGTGCCAGCAGCTTATCTGGGCTCCAAGAGACCCAGTACTTC | CASSLSGLQETQYF
- | TRBJ1-2 | TRBV5-1 | - | TGCGCCAGCAGCGGATGGGGAAACTCTAACTATGGCTACACCTTC | CASSGWGNSNYGYTF
few | TRBJ2-1 | TRBV2 | - | TGTGCCAGCAGTGGTTTCTACAATGAGCAGTTCTTC | CASSGFYNEQFF
- | TRBJ2-1 | TRBV3-1 | TRBD2 | TGTGCCAGCAGCCAAGACACCGGACTAGCGGTAAGAAGGGGCTACAATGAGCAGTTCTTC | CASSQDTGLAVRRGYNEQFF
few | TRBJ2-3 | TRBV9 | - | TGTGCCAGCAGCGTAGCTACGGGGACGTACCAGACGCAGTATTTT | CASSVATGTYQTQYF
few | TRBJ1-2 | TRBV3-1 | TRBD1 | TGTGCCAGCAGCCAAAACCCGGGACAGATGTATGGCTACACCTTC | CASSQNPGQMYGYTF
- | TRBJ2-7 | TRBV28 | - | TGTGCCAGCAGTGAGAGGATTTCGCCGTACGAGCAGTACTTC | CASSERISPYEQYF
few | TRBJ2-1 | TRBV6-2/TRBV6-3 | TRBD2 | TGTGCCAGCAACCCGGGACTAGCGTACAATGAGCAGTTCTTC | CASNPGLAYNEQFF
many | TRBJ1-1 | TRBV5-1 | TRBD1 | TGCGCCAGCAGCCCCACAGGGGAGAACACTGAAGCTTTCTTT | CASSPTGENTEAFF
- | TRBJ2-2 | TRBV2 | - | TGTGCCAGCAATCCGGGATCAGCCGGGGAGCTGTTTTTT | CASNPGSAGELFF
- | TRBJ2-7 | TRBV7-2 | TRBD2 | TGTGCCAGCAGTCCTCCCCCAGCGGGAGGCCCCTACGAGCAGTACTTC | CASSPPPAGGPYEQYF
few | TRBJ2-5 | TRBV7-2 | TRBD1 | TGTGCCAGCAGCTTAGCCTTTACAGGGGGGGAGACCCAGTACTTC | CASSLAFTGGETQYF
- | TRBJ2-3 | TRBV6-1 | TRBD1 | TGTGCCAGCAGCCTTACCGGGACAGGAGCGAGAGTGGATACGCAGTATTTT | CASSLTGTGARVDTQYF
- | TRBJ1-2 | TRBV5-1 | - | TGCGCCAGCAGCCCGGATTCTACGGCCGGGGAAGGCTACACCTTC | CASSPDSTAGEGYTF